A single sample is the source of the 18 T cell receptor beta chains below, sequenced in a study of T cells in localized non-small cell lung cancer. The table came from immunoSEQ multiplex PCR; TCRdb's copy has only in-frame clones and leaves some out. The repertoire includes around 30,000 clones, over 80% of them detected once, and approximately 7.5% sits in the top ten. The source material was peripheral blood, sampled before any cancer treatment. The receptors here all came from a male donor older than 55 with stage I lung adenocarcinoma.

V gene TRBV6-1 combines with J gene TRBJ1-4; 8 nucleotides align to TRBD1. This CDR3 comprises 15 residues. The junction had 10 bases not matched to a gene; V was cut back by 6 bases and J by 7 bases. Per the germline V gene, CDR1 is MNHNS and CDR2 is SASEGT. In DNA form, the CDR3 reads TGTGCCAGCAGGCGGAAGACAGGGGATGCTGAAAAACTGTTTTTT. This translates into CASRRKTGDAEKLFF.

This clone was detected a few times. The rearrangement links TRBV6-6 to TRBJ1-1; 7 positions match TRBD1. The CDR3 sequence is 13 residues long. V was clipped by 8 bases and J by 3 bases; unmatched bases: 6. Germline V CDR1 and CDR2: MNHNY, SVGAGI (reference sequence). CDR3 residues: CASRDRVDTEAFF. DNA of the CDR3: TGTGCCAGCCGAGACAGGGTCGACACTGAAGCTTTCTTT.

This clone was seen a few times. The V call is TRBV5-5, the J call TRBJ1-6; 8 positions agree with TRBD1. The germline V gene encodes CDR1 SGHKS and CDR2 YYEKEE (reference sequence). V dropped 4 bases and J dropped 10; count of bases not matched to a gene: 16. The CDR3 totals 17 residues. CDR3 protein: CASSPTPLDRVGSPLHF. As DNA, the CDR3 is TGTGCCAGCAGCCCGACCCCGCTGGACAGGGTGGGATCACCCCTCCACTTT.

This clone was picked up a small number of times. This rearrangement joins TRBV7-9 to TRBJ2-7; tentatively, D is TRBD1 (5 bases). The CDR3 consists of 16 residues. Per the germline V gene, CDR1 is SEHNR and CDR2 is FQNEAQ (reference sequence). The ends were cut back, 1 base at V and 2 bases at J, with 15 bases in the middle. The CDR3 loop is CASSLGWGRATYEQYF. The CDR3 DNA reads TGTGCCAGCAGCTTAGGATGGGGCAGGGCGACCTACGAGCAGTACTTC.

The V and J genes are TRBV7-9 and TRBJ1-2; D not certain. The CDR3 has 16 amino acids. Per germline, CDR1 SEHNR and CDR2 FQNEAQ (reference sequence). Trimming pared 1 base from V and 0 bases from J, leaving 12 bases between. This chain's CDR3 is CASSLDRQTANYGYTF. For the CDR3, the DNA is TGTGCCAGCAGCTTAGACCGACAAACTGCTAACTATGGCTACACCTTC.

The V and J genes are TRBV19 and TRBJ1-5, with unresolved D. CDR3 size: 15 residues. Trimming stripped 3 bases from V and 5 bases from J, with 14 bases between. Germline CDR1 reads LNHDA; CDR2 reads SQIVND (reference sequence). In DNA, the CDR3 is TGTGCCAGTAGTATGGGAGAGGACGGATATCAGCCCCAGCATTTT. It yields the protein CASSMGEDGYQPQHF.

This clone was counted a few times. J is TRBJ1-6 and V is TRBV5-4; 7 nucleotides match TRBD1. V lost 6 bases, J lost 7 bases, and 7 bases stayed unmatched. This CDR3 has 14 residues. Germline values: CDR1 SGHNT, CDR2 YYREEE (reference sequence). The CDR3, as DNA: TGTGCCAGCACCCCCCGGGACAGCAATTCACCCCTCCACTTT. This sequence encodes CASTPRDSNSPLHF.

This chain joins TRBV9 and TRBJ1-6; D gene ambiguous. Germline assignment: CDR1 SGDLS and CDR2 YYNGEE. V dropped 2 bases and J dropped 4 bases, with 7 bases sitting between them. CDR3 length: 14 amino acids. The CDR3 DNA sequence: TGTGCCAGCAGCGTTTGGGCGTATAATTCACCCCTCCACTTT. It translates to CASSVWAYNSPLHF.

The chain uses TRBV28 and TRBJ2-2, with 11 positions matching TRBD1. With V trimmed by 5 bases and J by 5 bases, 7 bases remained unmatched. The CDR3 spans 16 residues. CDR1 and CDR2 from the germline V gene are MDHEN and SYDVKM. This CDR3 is CASSRGQGAVTGELFF. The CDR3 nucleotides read TGTGCCAGCAGTCGCGGACAGGGGGCCGTTACCGGGGAGCTGTTTTTT. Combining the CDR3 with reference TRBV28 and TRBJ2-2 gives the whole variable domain DVKVTQSSRYLVKRTGEKVFLECVQDMDHENMFWYRQDPGLGLRLIYFSYDVKMKEKGDIPEGYSVSREKKERFSLILESASTNQTSMYLCASSRGQGAVTGELFFGEGSRLTVL.

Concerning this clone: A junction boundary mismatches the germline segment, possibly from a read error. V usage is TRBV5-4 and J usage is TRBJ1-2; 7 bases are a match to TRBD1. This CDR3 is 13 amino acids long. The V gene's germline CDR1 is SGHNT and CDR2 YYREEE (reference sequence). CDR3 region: CASSRQGYYGYTF. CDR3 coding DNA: TGCGCCAGCAGCCGACAGGGCTACTATGGCTACACCTTC.

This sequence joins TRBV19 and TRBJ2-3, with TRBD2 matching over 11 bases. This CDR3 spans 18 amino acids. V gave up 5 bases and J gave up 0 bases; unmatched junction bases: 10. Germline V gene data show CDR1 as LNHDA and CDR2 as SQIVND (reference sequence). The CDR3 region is CASSPTSGGVASTDTQYF. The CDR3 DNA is TGTGCCAGTAGTCCTACTAGCGGGGGAGTCGCTAGCACAGATACGCAGTATTTT.

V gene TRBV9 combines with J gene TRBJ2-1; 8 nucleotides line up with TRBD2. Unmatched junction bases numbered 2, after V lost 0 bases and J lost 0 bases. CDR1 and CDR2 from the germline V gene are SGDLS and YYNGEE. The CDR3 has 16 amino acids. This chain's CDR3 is CASSVDSGGSYNEQFF. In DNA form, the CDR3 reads TGTGCCAGCAGCGTAGACAGCGGGGGCTCCTACAATGAGCAGTTCTTC.

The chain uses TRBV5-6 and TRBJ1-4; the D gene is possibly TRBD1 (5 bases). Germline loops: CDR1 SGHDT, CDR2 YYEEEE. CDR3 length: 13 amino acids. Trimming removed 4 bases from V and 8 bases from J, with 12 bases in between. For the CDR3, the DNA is TGTGCCAGCAGCCAATCAGGGAAGGAAAAACTGTTTTTT. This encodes CASSQSGKEKLFF.

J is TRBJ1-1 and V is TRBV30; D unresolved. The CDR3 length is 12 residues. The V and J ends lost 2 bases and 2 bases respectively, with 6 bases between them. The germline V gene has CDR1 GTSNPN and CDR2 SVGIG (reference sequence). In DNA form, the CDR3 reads TGTGCCTGGAGTAGGCTTAACACTGAAGCTTTCTTT. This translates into CAWSRLNTEAFF. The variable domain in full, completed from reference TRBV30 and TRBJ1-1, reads SQTIHQWPATLVQPVGSPLSLECTVEGTSNPNLYWYRQAAGRGLQLLFYSVGIGQISSEVPQNLSASRPQDRQFILSSKKLLLSDSGFYLCAWSRLNTEAFFGQGTRLTVV.

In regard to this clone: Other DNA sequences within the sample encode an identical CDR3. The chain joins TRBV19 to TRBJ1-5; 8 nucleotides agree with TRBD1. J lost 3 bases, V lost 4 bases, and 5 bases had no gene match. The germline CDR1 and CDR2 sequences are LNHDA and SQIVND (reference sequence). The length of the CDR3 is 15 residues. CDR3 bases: TGTGCCAGTAGTAGGCAGGGGGCAAACAATCAGCCCCAGCATTTT. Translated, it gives CASSRQGANNQPQHF.

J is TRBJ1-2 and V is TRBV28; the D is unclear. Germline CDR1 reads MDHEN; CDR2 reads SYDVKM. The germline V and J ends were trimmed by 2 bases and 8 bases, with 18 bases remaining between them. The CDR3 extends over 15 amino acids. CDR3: CASSLVLDYTGGYTF. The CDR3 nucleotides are TGTGCCAGCAGTTTAGTGTTGGACTATACCGGGGGCTACACCTTC.

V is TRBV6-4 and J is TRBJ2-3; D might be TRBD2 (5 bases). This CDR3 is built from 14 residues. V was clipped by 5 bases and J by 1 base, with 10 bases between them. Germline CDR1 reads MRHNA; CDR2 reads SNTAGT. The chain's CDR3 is CASSLNGGTDTQYF. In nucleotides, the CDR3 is TGTGCCAGCAGTCTGAACGGGGGCACAGATACGCAGTATTTT.

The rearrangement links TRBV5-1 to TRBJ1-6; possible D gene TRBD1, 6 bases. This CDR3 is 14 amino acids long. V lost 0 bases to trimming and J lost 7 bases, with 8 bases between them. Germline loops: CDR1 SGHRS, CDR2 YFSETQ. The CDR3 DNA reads TGCGCCAGCAGCTTGGGGGGGCTGAATTCACCCCTCCACTTT. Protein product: CASSLGGLNSPLHF.